This passage covers 30 T cell receptor beta chains from one sample sequenced in a study of identifying expanded T cells in peripheral blood. Clones were read by immunoSEQ multiplex PCR, and TCRdb kept only the in-frame ones, dropping some. This sample has around 120,000 clones, with roughly 91% found just once. The specimen was blood. These receptors all come from a person aged 18-69 years in good health.

In regard to this clone: The sample carries other DNA sequences with the same CDR3. The chain carries TRBV11-3 and TRBJ2-1; TRBD1 might be the D (6 bases). The CDR3 runs 18 residues. Germline V gives CDR1 SGHNT, CDR2 YENEEA. V shed 0 bases and J shed 0 bases, with 15 bases lying between them. CDR3 protein: CASSLDQGGSSSYNEQFF. The DNA of the CDR3 is TGTGCCAGCAGCTTAGATCAAGGGGGATCCAGCTCCTACAATGAGCAGTTCTTC. Full variable domain (rest looked up from reference TRBV11-3 and TRBJ2-1): EAGVVQSPRYKIIEKKQPVAFWCNPISGHNTLYWYLQNLGQGPELLIRYENEEAVDDSQLPKDRFSAERLKGVDSTLKIQPAELGDSAVYLCASSLDQGGSSSYNEQFFGPGTRLTVL.

V usage is TRBV2 and J usage is TRBJ2-4, with 7 positions matching TRBD1. This CDR3 is built from 15 residues. CDR1 is SNHLY, CDR2 FYNNEI, per germline. Trimming cost V 6 bases and J 0 bases; bases outside gene matches: 5. Here the CDR3 reads CASSGRQGAKNIQYF. The CDR3 nucleotides are TGTGCCAGCAGCGGACGACAGGGAGCCAAAAACATTCAGTACTTC.

J is TRBJ2-7 and V is TRBV7-9; TRBD1 aligns across 8 bases. There are 14 residues in the CDR3. V lost 3 bases to trimming and J lost 5 bases; unmatched junction nucleotides: 6. Germline V CDR1 and CDR2: SEHNR, FQNEAQ (reference sequence). The CDR3 coding sequence is TGTGCCAGCAGCTTCTTCGCAGGGGGCGACGAGCAGTACTTC. This gives the protein CASSFFAGGDEQYF.

Written as DNA, the CDR3 is TGTGCCAGCAGTGACAGGGCTTCTCTAGAGCCCCAGCATTTT. It is translated as CASSDRASLEPQHF. The chain carries TRBV6-1 and TRBJ1-5; perhaps TRBD1 as D (5 bases). The CDR3 has 14 amino acids. The V end was cut by 3 bases, the J end by 8 bases, with 14 bases between. Germline CDR1 and CDR2: MNHNS and SASEGT.

This clone was found once. The V and J genes are TRBV12-5 and TRBJ1-3; D is unclear. The germline V and J ends were trimmed by 4 bases and 4 bases, with 11 bases remaining between them. The V gene's germline CDR1 is LGHNT and CDR2 FRNRAP. CDR3 size: 14 residues. The CDR3: CASGSPGRGNTIYF. Here the CDR3 DNA reads TGTGCTAGTGGTTCCCCGGGGAGAGGAAACACCATATATTTT. The whole variable domain, filled in from reference TRBV12-5 and TRBJ1-3, reads DARVTQTPRHKVTEMGQEVTMRCQPILGHNTVFWYRQTMMQGLELLAYFRNRAPLDDSGMPKDRFSAEMPDATLATLKIQPSEPRDSAVYFCASGSPGRGNTIYFGEGSWLTVV.

This rearrangement joins TRBV4-1 to TRBJ2-3, with TRBD1 matching over 10 bases. This CDR3 comprises 15 residues. CDR1 is MGHRA, CDR2 YSYEKL, per germline. The trim removed 1 base at V and 6 bases at J, leaving 4 bases unmatched. The DNA for the CDR3 is TGCGCCAGCAGCCAAGTCGGGACAGGGGTGGATACGCAGTATTTT. Translation: CASSQVGTGVDTQYF.

The CDR3 loop reads CASKAGGSYNEQFF. Here the CDR3 DNA reads TGTGCCAGCAAAGCGGGGGGGTCCTACAATGAGCAGTTCTTC. This chain links TRBV6-1 with TRBJ2-1, with TRBD2 identical over 10 bases. The CDR3 runs to 14 residues. In germline, CDR1 is MNHNS, CDR2 SASEGT. V trimming: 7 bases; J trimming: 1 base; junction bases outside the gene matches: 1.

This chain connects TRBV4-1 to TRBJ2-4; 8 bases line up with TRBD1. The germline CDR1 and CDR2 sequences are MGHRA and YSYEKL. Germline trimming cut 5 bases from V and 6 bases from J; bases unmatched to any gene: 12. The CDR3 consists of 16 residues. CDR3 in DNA: TGCGCCAGCAGCACCCGGACAGGGTATGGGCTAAACATTCAGTACTTC. As protein: CASSTRTGYGLNIQYF.

V and J are TRBV4-3 and TRBJ2-3, with 12 bases fitting TRBD2. CDR1 and CDR2 from the germline V gene are LGHNA and YSLEER. J lost 4 bases, V lost 6 bases, and 5 bases had no gene match. CDR3 length: 15 amino acids. CDR3 coding DNA: TGCGCCAGCAGTGAACTAGCGGGGGGACCAGATACGCAGTATTTT. Its protein is CASSELAGGPDTQYF.

This chain connects TRBV7-2 to TRBJ1-3; D call uncertain. Trimming cost V 1 base and J 4 bases, with 11 bases left between them. The CDR3 is 15 residues long. Germline values: CDR1 SGHTA, CDR2 FQGNSA. CDR3 loop: CASSLVNTVGNTIYF. CDR3 bases: TGTGCCAGCAGCTTAGTTAACACGGTGGGAAACACCATATATTTT.

This clone occurred once. CDR3 residues: CASSPPTGLYNEQFF. The DNA of the CDR3 is TGTGCCAGCAGTCCCCCGACAGGGCTTTACAATGAGCAGTTCTTC. The rearrangement links TRBV13 to TRBJ2-1, with 7 bases that match TRBD1. The CDR3 is 15 residues long. V shed 6 bases, J shed 4 bases, and the junction held 9 bases outside the gene matches. Germline CDR1 PRHDT, CDR2 FYEKMQ (reference sequence).

This chain connects TRBV9 to TRBJ2-4, with no clear D. CDR1 and CDR2 (germline): SGDLS, YYNGEE. This CDR3 spans 12 amino acids. Trimming took 4 bases from V and 8 from J, leaving 10 bases between them. CDR3 in DNA: TGTGCCAGCAGCCCAGTGGGCGACATTCAGTACTTC. Its protein is CASSPVGDIQYF.

The CDR3 sequence is CASIPRAGGFYGYTF. The CDR3 bases are TGTGCCAGCATTCCCCGGGCCGGGGGATTCTATGGCTACACCTTC. V gene TRBV6-5 combines with J gene TRBJ1-2; TRBD1 is a possible D gene (5 bases). The CDR3 length is 15 residues. V was shortened by 7 bases and J by 4 bases, with 19 bases between the two germline ends. The V gene's germline CDR1 is MNHEY and CDR2 SVGAGI.

Remarks on this clone: Germline is not matched at one junction end, which may reflect a read error. V and J are TRBV2 and TRBJ2-2, with a tentative D call TRBD2 (5 bases). Germline CDR1 SNHLY, CDR2 FYNNEI. This CDR3 contains 14 residues. CDR3 DNA sequence: TGTGCCAGCAGGGAAGACTATGACACCGGGGAGCTGTTTTTT. Its protein is CASREDYDTGELFF.

The rearrangement joins TRBV27 to TRBJ2-3; D tentatively fits TRBD1 or TRBD2 (5 bases each). From germline, CDR1 is MNHEY and CDR2 SMNVEV (reference sequence). The CDR3 runs 14 residues. V was shortened by 7 bases and J by 1 base, with 12 bases between the two germline ends. This CDR3 is CASNHQGGTDTQYF. For the CDR3, the DNA is TGTGCCAGCAATCACCAGGGAGGCACAGATACGCAGTATTTT.

V gene TRBV6-1 combines with J gene TRBJ1-2; 10 nucleotides line up with TRBD1. There are 15 residues in the CDR3. Germline V gene sequence: CDR1 MNHNS, CDR2 SASEGT. The junction had 12 bases not matched to a gene; V was cut back by 6 bases and J by 8 bases. The CDR3 coding sequence is TGTGCCAGCAGCGCGACCGGGACAGGGGTATGGGGCTACACCTTC. This encodes CASSATGTGVWGYTF.

This chain connects TRBV5-1 to TRBJ1-3; a weak D match, TRBD1 (5 bases). Germline lookup yields CDR1 SGHRS and CDR2 YFSETQ. The CDR3 is 14 residues long. V lost 2 bases and J lost 3, with 9 bases in between. CDR3 nucleotide sequence: TGCGCCAGCAGCTTCGAGGGGTTTGGAAACACCATATATTTT. This sequence encodes CASSFEGFGNTIYF.

This clone was recorded many times. The chain combines TRBV6-6 with TRBJ2-5, with D uncertain. The CDR3 sequence is 12 residues long. Germline assignment: CDR1 MNHNY and CDR2 SVGAGI (reference sequence). V was clipped by 4 bases and J by 1 base, with 4 bases between them. In DNA, the CDR3 is TGTGCCAGCAGTTGGTCCCAAGAGACCCAGTACTTC. It encodes CASSWSQETQYF.

The V and J genes are TRBV27 and TRBJ2-1; 7 positions match TRBD2. This CDR3 is built from 17 residues. From germline, CDR1 is MNHEY and CDR2 SMNVEV (reference sequence). Unmatched junction bases numbered 13, after V lost 3 bases and J lost 5 bases. The CDR3 loop is CASSFRRRASGNNEQFF. The CDR3 DNA sequence: TGTGCCAGCAGTTTTCGGCGGCGCGCTAGCGGAAACAATGAGCAGTTCTTC.

This chain uses TRBV30 with TRBJ1-5; 7 positions match TRBD1. V gave up 7 bases and J gave up 1 base; unmatched junction bases: 7. CDR1 and CDR2 from the germline V gene are GTSNPN and SVGIG (reference sequence). This CDR3 has 14 amino acids. In DNA, the CDR3 is TGTGCCTACACGACAGGGCAAAGCAATCAGCCCCAGCATTTT. It is translated as CAYTTGQSNQPQHF.

This chain connects TRBV9 to TRBJ1-5, with D possibly being TRBD1 (6 bases). The CDR3 covers 16 residues. Germline assignment: CDR1 SGDLS and CDR2 YYNGEE. V shed 2 bases and J shed 8 bases, with 20 bases lying between them. CDR3 DNA: TGTGCCAGCAGCGTGGGGTTCTCGGGGGCCGAGGAGCCCCAGCATTTT. Translation gives CASSVGFSGAEEPQHF.

CDR3 loop: CASSSNRGYGYTF. CDR3 coding DNA: TGTGCCAGCAGCTCGAACCGCGGCTATGGCTACACCTTC. The chain couples TRBV7-9 to TRBJ1-2; D is uncertain. Germline CDR1 SEHNR, CDR2 FQNEAQ (reference sequence). The V end was cut by 4 bases, the J end by 4 bases, with 10 bases between. The CDR3 has 13 residues. The full variable domain, with the rest looked up from reference TRBV7-9 and TRBJ1-2, is DTGVSQNPRHKITKRGQNVTFRCDPISEHNRLYWYRQTLGQGPEFLTYFQNEAQLEKSRLLSDRFSAERPKGSFSTLEIQRTEQGDSAMYLCASSSNRGYGYTFGSGTRLTVV.

The chain combines TRBV2 with TRBJ1-3; possibly TRBD1 for D (6 bases). This CDR3 is 16 amino acids long. Per the germline V gene, CDR1 is SNHLY and CDR2 is FYNNEI. V lost 10 bases, J lost 0 bases, and 19 bases lay in between. CDR3: CAISRAGASSGNTIYF. The CDR3 nucleotides are TGTGCCATTTCGCGGGCAGGGGCTTCCTCTGGAAACACCATATATTTT.

The chain carries TRBV13 and TRBJ2-1, with D tentatively TRBD1 or TRBD2 (6 bases each). The V and J ends lost 1 base and 0 bases respectively, with 10 bases between them. The CDR3 consists of 16 residues. Germline V CDR1 and CDR2: PRHDT, FYEKMQ (reference sequence). This CDR3 reads CASSLVGGPSYNEQFF. CDR3 bases: TGTGCCAGCAGCTTAGTTGGGGGGCCCTCCTACAATGAGCAGTTCTTC.

The rearrangement joins TRBV4-3 to TRBJ2-7, with D unresolved. Trimming cost V 1 base and J 3 bases, with 10 bases left between them. This CDR3 comprises 14 residues. CDR1 and CDR2 (germline): LGHNA, YSLEER. The CDR3 sequence: CASSQGLVHYEQYF. CDR3 sequence (DNA): TGCGCCAGCAGCCAAGGGCTAGTACACTACGAGCAGTACTTC.

This chain links TRBV13 with TRBJ2-3; 9 positions match TRBD2. The length of the CDR3 is 17 residues. The germline gives CDR1 PRHDT, CDR2 FYEKMQ (reference sequence). V lost 0 bases, J lost 0 bases, and 4 bases stayed unmatched. CDR3 in amino acids: CASSLGLAGTSTDTQYF. The CDR3 nucleotides are TGTGCCAGCAGCTTAGGACTAGCGGGTACTAGCACAGATACGCAGTATTTT.

The V and J genes are TRBV6-5 and TRBJ1-1, with TRBD1 as a possible D gene (5 bases). V gave up 6 bases and J gave up 3 bases, with 14 bases separating them. Germline lookup yields CDR1 MNHEY and CDR2 SVGAGI. The CDR3 spans 14 residues. DNA of the CDR3: TGTGCCAGCAGATTAAGGGGTTCTTACACTGAAGCTTTCTTT. Its translation: CASRLRGSYTEAFF.

This chain uses TRBV13 with TRBJ1-6, with unresolved D. The CDR3 consists of 16 residues. Trimming shortened V by 0 bases and J by 0 bases, and 6 bases separated the two germline ends. Per the germline V gene, CDR1 is PRHDT and CDR2 is FYEKMQ (reference sequence). CDR3 amino acids: CASSLGASSYNSPLHF. The CDR3 DNA reads TGTGCCAGCAGCTTAGGCGCAAGCTCCTATAATTCACCCCTCCACTTT.

The chain couples TRBV4-3 to TRBJ2-3; D gene ambiguous. There are 17 residues in the CDR3. Germline CDR1 reads LGHNA; CDR2 reads YSLEER. V shed 0 bases and J shed 0 bases, with 13 bases lying between them. The CDR3 DNA reads TGCGCCAGCAGCCAAGATCCCCTATCCACTAGCACAGATACGCAGTATTTT. Protein: CASSQDPLSTSTDTQYF.

This clone appeared a few times. The chain carries TRBV4-1 and TRBJ1-1; TRBD1 matches 7 bases. CDR1 MGHRA and CDR2 YSYEKL come from the germline V gene. V dropped 6 bases and J dropped 1; count of bases not matched to a gene: 8. This CDR3 region has 15 residues. The chain's CDR3 is CASRESGTANTEAFF. In DNA, the CDR3 is TGCGCCAGCAGGGAGAGCGGGACAGCGAACACTGAAGCTTTCTTT.